The T cell receptor beta chain under discussion was sequenced for a study of identical twins. This CDR3 has 16 amino acids. Trimming took 1 base from V and 0 from J, leaving 10 bases between them. Germline V gene sequence: CDR1 SQVTM, CDR2 ANQGSEA. MiXCR, applied by TCRdb to the 5' RACE reads, yields one record per CDR3 protein. The sample has some 790,000 distinct CDR3 sequences; 18% are singletons. The same data also contributed to another study, on T cells expressing NK-cell markers.

The sequenced sample consisted of PBMCs. The chain couples TRBV29-1 to TRBJ1-6; D is unresolved. This receptor was obtained from a woman between 18 and 29 years old in good health. The CDR3 DNA follows: TGCAGCGTTGAAGGAGGGAGGAGCTCCTATAATTCACCCCTCCACTTT. Protein: CSVEGGRSSYNSPLHF.